The T cell receptor (beta chain) under discussion was sequenced for a study of T cell repertoires in cytomegalovirus infection (dated by TCRdb to the late 2010s). Background on the whole study: Alongside well-studied HLA-B-restricted epitopes, the peptide stimulations were aimed at recently identified HLA-C-restricted CMV epitopes, whose presentation resists viral immunomodulation. Donor HLA type was relevant to the analysis, as public TCR beta signatures indicated carriage of CMV infection together with the matching HLA type. The paper's findings and limits, for the study overall: The ex vivo response was dominated by HLA-C-restricted CMV-specific TCR beta clonotypes, which also provided the single most frequent clonotype in two of eight donors. Carriers of CMV infection plus the relevant HLA type were discriminated by the cumulative frequency of public TCR beta family members in the study cohort and in an independent roughly 370-donor cohort.

V and J lose 7 bases and 3 bases, and a span of 13 bases separates them. CDR1 and CDR2 were assigned from the germline V gene as MNHGY and SAAAGT. The CDR3 sequence holds 13 residues, the cysteine and phenylalanine included. The DNA shown is the 39-base CDR3, in frame from base 1. Reading the label with the study, this specimen's treatment or condition is: in vitro stimulation with specific CMV peptide epitopes to enrich CMV-specific T cells. This clonotype was detected a few times. It lacks a known antigen. The input lacks base qualities; no much larger clone sits a single base away. The instrument given in TCRdb is Illumina HiSeq 1500. The public reads were reanalyzed by TCRdb: fastp trimming at Q25, MiXCR alignment, in-frame beta chains only. CDR3 protein sequences are deduplicated, and each keeps its most common genes and DNA. Here the sample has roughly 160,000 distinct CDR3 sequences; about 22% occur a single time. More than 25% of the sample is taken by the ten largest.

This sequence uses TRBV6-8 and TRBJ2-7; the D gene assignment is ambiguous. The origin of this receptor is a human donor in good health (CMV status not recorded). Some clones in this sample may be carry-over from other donors' samples. The material was CD8+ T cells from cultured PBMCs, obtained from culture after CMV antigen stimulation. The base sequence is TGTGCCAGCACGGACGGATGGGACTACGAGCAGTACTTC. Its protein product is CASTDGWDYEQYF.